This T cell receptor beta chain was captured by sequencing in a study of blood T cell repertoires in COVID-19. This clone was counted a single time. As handled by the study authors: Estimation of nucleated cell counts relied on the amplification of reference gene primers. The assay was immunoSEQ multiplex PCR, and TCRdb's table has in-frame clones only and misses some. That table furnishes V, J and clone size, whereas the DNA furnished D and trimming. This sample has some 61,000 clones, with roughly 90% found just once. Sequenced: peripheral blood. The clonotype originates from a man aged 25-45 years with acute or convalescent COVID-19.

CDR3 sequence reads: CSAKQGNEQFF. The CDR3 nucleotides read TGCAGTGCCAAACAGGGAAATGAGCAGTTCTTC. This chain joins TRBV20-1 and TRBJ2-1; TRBD1 might be the D (6 bases). V was shortened by 6 bases and J by 7 bases, with 10 bases between the two germline ends. Looked up from germline, CDR1 is DFQATT and CDR2 is SNEGSKA (reference sequence). The CDR3 has 11 residues.